These 2 T cell receptor beta chains share one sample of origin, sequenced in a study of early T cells in non-severe SARS-CoV-2 infection. Via MiXCR, TCRdb re-called the 5' RACE reads, giving one row per CDR3 protein. The data contain tens of thousands of distinct CDR3 sequences, about 12% of them singletons. The sequenced material came from whole blood. The receptor set was obtained from an adult who was a healthcare worker with PCR-confirmed SARS-CoV-2 infection or an uninfected control (not recorded which).

The sample holds one count of this clonotype. Being one base from a much bigger clone, this may be a read error. The rearrangement uses TRBV7-9 and TRBJ2-7, with D uncertain. Germline loops: CDR1 SEHNR, CDR2 FQNEAQ (reference sequence). This CDR3 has 15 residues. The CDR3: CASSLVGPLRRERYF. CDR3 in DNA: TGTGCCAGCAGCTTAGTCGGGCCATTAAGACGCGAGCGGTACTTC.

This chain uses TRBV20-1 with TRBJ1-6, with a weak D call TRBD1 (5 bases). CDR3 length: 15 amino acids. The V end lost 1 base, the J end lost 7 bases, and 14 bases lay between the germline ends. The V gene's germline CDR1 is DFQATT and CDR2 SNEGSKA (reference sequence). The CDR3 is CSARVGANGNSPLHF. The DNA for the CDR3 is TGCAGTGCTAGAGTCGGGGCCAATGGAAATTCACCCCTCCACTTT.